The sequence of this T cell receptor (beta chain) was determined in a study of blood T cells in healthy people across ages. Study conclusions and caveats: Donor CMV infection status was unknown, possibly confounding age-related changes in expanded clonotypes.

Of note for this clonotype: Its antigen is not known.

CDR1 is MNHEY, CDR2 SVGAGI, per germline. With 4 bases removed from V and 1 base from J, the gap between germline ends came to 12 bases. This CDR3 has 15 residues. Extractions gave at least 5 micrograms of total RNA per sample. Primed by a sample-barcoded 5' primer and a J-beta primer mix, a second PCR proceeded for about 6 to 11 cycles. Any given sample supplied a minimum of 2.5 million CDR3-containing paired-end reads. TCRdb re-derived calls from the 5' RACE reads in MiXCR, one entry per CDR3 protein. The data contain over 1,500,000 distinct CDR3 sequences, 35% to 50% of them seen just once; the ten biggest clones take up roughly 23%.

The genes are TRBV6-5 and TRBJ2-3; D possibly corresponds to TRBD1 (6 bases). The clonotype comes from a human donor in good health. The sample taken for sequencing was blood. As DNA, the CDR3 is TGTGCCAGCAGTTCTTGGGGGCGTCGCACAGATACGCAGTATTTT. Encoded protein: CASSSWGRRTDTQYF.